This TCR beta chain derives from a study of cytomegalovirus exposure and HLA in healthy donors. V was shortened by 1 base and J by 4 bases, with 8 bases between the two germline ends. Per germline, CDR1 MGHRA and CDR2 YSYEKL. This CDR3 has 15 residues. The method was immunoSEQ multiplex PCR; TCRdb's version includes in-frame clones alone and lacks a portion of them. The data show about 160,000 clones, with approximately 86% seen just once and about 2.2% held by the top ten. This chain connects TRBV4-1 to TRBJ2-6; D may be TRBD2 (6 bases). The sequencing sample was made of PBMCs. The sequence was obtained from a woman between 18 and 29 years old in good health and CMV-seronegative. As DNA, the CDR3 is TGCGCCAGCAGCCAAGTCGGGGGAGGGGCCAACGTCCTGACTTTC. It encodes CASSQVGGGANVLTF.